The T cell receptor beta chain under discussion was sequenced for a study of identical twins. A remark on this clonotype: Antigen specificity is unknown.

This CDR3 has 15 residues. Germline V gene lookup returns CDR1 DFQATT and CDR2 SNEGSKA (reference sequence). Trimming cost V 3 bases and J 10 bases, with 19 bases left between them. TCRdb ran MiXCR on the 5' RACE reads and lists one entry per CDR3 protein. The profile shows around 370,000 distinct CDR3 sequences, roughly 9% of them singletons. Only healthy Caucasians were enrolled as donors. Broader study findings: Memory repertoires lacked the insertion deficit that abundant cord blood beta clonotypes showed.

The sequencing sample was made of naive T cells sorted from blood. The gene calls are TRBV20-1 and TRBJ1-6, with D perhaps TRBD1 (5 bases). The receptor's source is a woman aged 45-65 years in good health. CDR3 sequence reads: CSARTLGRGYSPLHF. CDR3 sequence (DNA): TGCAGTGCTAGGACCCTGGGGCGGGGATACTCACCCCTCCACTTT.